These 13 T cell receptor beta chains originate from one sample sequenced in a study of T-cell reconstitution after alpha-beta-depleted transplantation in children. The library targeted TCRbeta and was prepared with unique molecular identifiers. TCRdb re-called the PCR reads through MiXCR, storing one row per CDR3 protein. In the table there are 350,000 to 400,000 distinct CDR3 sequences, roughly 20% of which are singletons. The sample was PBMCs from the stem cell graft donor, taken from the stem cell graft. These receptors were obtained from a human donor who donated a stem cell graft to a child with acute myeloid leukemia.

This clonotype showed up just a few times. The chain is built from TRBV20-1 and TRBJ1-3; D unresolved. The germline V and J ends were trimmed by 6 bases and 4 bases, with 25 bases remaining between them. CDR1 DFQATT and CDR2 SNEGSKA come from the germline V gene (reference sequence). The CDR3 sequence is 17 residues long. The CDR3 DNA is TGCAGTGCCCCCCGGACGGACTCCAATCGGGCCGGAAACACCATATATTTT. Its protein product is CSAPRTDSNRAGNTIYF.

The gene calls are TRBV4-1 and TRBJ2-7; D ambiguous. The CDR3 extends over 12 amino acids. The germline V gene has CDR1 MGHRA and CDR2 YSYEKL. Trimming shortened V by 0 bases and J by 6 bases, and 6 bases separated the two germline ends. This CDR3 is CASSQDRIEQYF. The DNA for the CDR3 is TGCGCCAGCAGCCAAGATAGGATCGAGCAGTACTTC.

This clonotype was seen only a few times. CDR3 in DNA: TGTGCCAGCAGTCGGTTGGGACGGCCCTACGAGCAGTACTTC. This gives the protein CASSRLGRPYEQYF. This rearrangement joins TRBV28 to TRBJ2-7, with D perhaps assigned TRBD1 or TRBD2 (5 bases each). The CDR3 covers 14 residues. V lost 5 bases, J lost 2 bases, and 13 bases lay in between. Looked up from germline, CDR1 is MDHEN and CDR2 is SYDVKM.

V and J are TRBV20-1 and TRBJ2-1; 11 nucleotides align to TRBD2. The germline gives CDR1 DFQATT, CDR2 SNEGSKA (reference sequence). Trimming removed 1 base from V and 6 bases from J; junction bases left unmatched: 2. The CDR3 runs to 14 residues. The CDR3 loop reads CSARVLAGANEQFF. Written as DNA, the CDR3 is TGCAGTGCTAGAGTACTAGCGGGGGCCAATGAGCAGTTCTTC.

In its sample, this clonotype was seen many times. The junction shows a germline mismatch at one end, possibly a read error. The J gene is TRBJ1-2, the V gene TRBV28, with TRBD1 identical over 9 bases. The CDR3 sequence is 12 residues long. CDR1 and CDR2 (germline): MDHEN, SYDVKM. The CDR3 bases are TGTCCCAGCAGACAGGGGGACTATGGCTACACCTTC. It codes for CPSRQGDYGYTF.

This clonotype was counted between two and nine times. The genes are TRBV6-1 and TRBJ1-1; D ambiguous. The ends were cut back, 4 bases at V and 1 base at J, with 13 bases in the middle. Germline V gives CDR1 MNHNS, CDR2 SASEGT. The CDR3 spans 15 residues. CDR3 bases: TGTGCCAGCAGTGCTACTATGACAAGGAACACTGAAGCTTTCTTT. Protein product: CASSATMTRNTEAFF.

This chain uses TRBV29-1 with TRBJ2-1; 7 bases are shared with TRBD2. The CDR3 has 14 residues. V lost 2 bases and J lost 6; bases outside the gene matches: 7. Germline V gene data show CDR1 as SQVTM and CDR2 as ANQGSEA. The CDR3 protein is CSVETGASGNEQFF. The CDR3 DNA sequence: TGCAGCGTTGAAACGGGAGCTAGCGGCAATGAGCAGTTCTTC.

This chain connects TRBV24-1 to TRBJ2-1, with D hard to call. With 0 bases removed from V and 0 bases from J, the gap between germline ends came to 8 bases. Germline loops: CDR1 KGHDR, CDR2 SFDVKD. The CDR3 contains 16 residues. CDR3 nucleotides: TGTGCCACCAGTGATTTGGGGGTGGGCTCCTACAATGAGCAGTTCTTC. It is translated as CATSDLGVGSYNEQFF.

The rearrangement uses TRBV4-3 and TRBJ2-1, with 7 bases that match TRBD1. There are 18 residues in the CDR3. The germline gives CDR1 LGHNA, CDR2 YSLEER. Losses at the gene ends were 0 bases for V and 0 bases for J; bases not matched to a gene: 8. CDR3: CASSQDAGGISSYNEQFF. The CDR3 DNA is TGCGCCAGCAGCCAAGATGCAGGGGGTATAAGCTCCTACAATGAGCAGTTCTTC.

This chain connects TRBV18 to TRBJ2-7, with D hard to call. From germline, CDR1 is KGHSH and CDR2 LQKENI. The CDR3 contains 16 residues. V was cut by 3 bases and J by 0 bases, with 15 bases left in between. The CDR3 DNA sequence: TGTGCCAGCTCACCCCCGACAATTACGAGCTCCTACGAGCAGTACTTC. Protein product: CASSPPTITSSYEQYF.

The chain links TRBV28 to TRBJ2-5; TRBD2 agrees at 12 bases. Trimming cost V 2 bases and J 5 bases; bases outside gene matches: 9. This CDR3 has 17 residues. Germline V CDR1 and CDR2: MDHEN, SYDVKM. The CDR3 nucleotides read TGTGCCAGCAGTTTAGGTCAGAGACTAGCGGGAGAGGAGACCCAGTACTTC. Its protein product is CASSLGQRLAGEETQYF.

This clonotype came up many times. This chain uses TRBV7-2 with TRBJ2-1, with D possibly called TRBD1 or TRBD2 (5 bases each). The CDR3 spans 15 residues. Looked up from germline, CDR1 is SGHTA and CDR2 is FQGNSA. The ends were cut back, 0 bases at V and 1 base at J, with 7 bases in the middle. As DNA, the CDR3 is TGTGCCAGCAGCTTAGCGGGACCATCCTACAATGAGCAGTTCTTC. Translated, it gives CASSLAGPSYNEQFF. Supplemented by reference TRBV7-2 and TRBJ2-1, the full variable domain reads GAGVSQSPSNKVTEKGKDVELRCDPISGHTALYWYRQSLGQGLEFLIYFQGNSAPDKSGLPSDRFSAERTGGSVSTLTIQRTQQEDSAVYLCASSLAGPSYNEQFFGPGTRLTVL.

This chain connects TRBV29-1 to TRBJ2-1; 7 positions agree with TRBD2. The V gene end was trimmed by 1 base and the J gene end by 8 bases; junction bases not matched to a gene: 11. The CDR3 extends over 15 amino acids. Germline V gene sequence: CDR1 SQVTM, CDR2 ANQGSEA. The chain's CDR3 is CSVEVKGGPLYEQFF. The CDR3 DNA is TGCAGCGTTGAAGTTAAGGGAGGGCCGTTATATGAGCAGTTCTTC.